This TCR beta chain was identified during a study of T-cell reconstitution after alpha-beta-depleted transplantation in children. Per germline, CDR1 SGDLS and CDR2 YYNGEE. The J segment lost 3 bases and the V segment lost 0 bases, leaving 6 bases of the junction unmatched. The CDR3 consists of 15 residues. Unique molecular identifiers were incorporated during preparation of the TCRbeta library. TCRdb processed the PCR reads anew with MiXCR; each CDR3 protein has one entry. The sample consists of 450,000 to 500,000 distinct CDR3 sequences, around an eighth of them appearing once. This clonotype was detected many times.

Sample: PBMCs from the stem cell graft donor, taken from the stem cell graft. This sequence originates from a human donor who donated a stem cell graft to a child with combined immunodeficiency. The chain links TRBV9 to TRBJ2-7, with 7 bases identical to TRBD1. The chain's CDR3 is CASSVEDRTFYEQYF. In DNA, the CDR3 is TGTGCCAGCAGCGTAGAGGACAGGACCTTCTACGAGCAGTACTTC.